The 15 T cell receptor beta chains listed next were all sequenced from one sample in a study of cytomegalovirus exposure and HLA in healthy donors. This PCR relied on a set of 60 Vbeta primers and 13 Jbeta primers. The protocol was immunoSEQ multiplex PCR, while the TCRdb copy is restricted to in-frame clones and leaves out a portion. The repertoire holds approximately 160,000 clones, with almost 80% as singletons. The sequencing sample was made of PBMCs. Every receptor here comes from a man younger than 35 in good health and CMV-seropositive.

V gene TRBV30 combines with J gene TRBJ2-3, with D perhaps TRBD2 (6 bases). There are 15 residues in the CDR3. V gave up 0 bases and J gave up 2 bases, with 12 bases separating them. Per the germline V gene, CDR1 is GTSNPN and CDR2 is SVGIG (reference sequence). The CDR3 bases are TGTGCCTGGAGTGTAGCTAGCGCCCACACAGATACGCAGTATTTT. Translation gives CAWSVASAHTDTQYF. Combining the CDR3 with reference TRBV30 and TRBJ2-3 gives the whole variable domain SQTIHQWPATLVQPVGSPLSLECTVEGTSNPNLYWYRQAAGRGLQLLFYSVGIGQISSEVPQNLSASRPQDRQFILSSKKLLLSDSGFYLCAWSVASAHTDTQYFGPGTRLTVL.

CDR3 sequence reads: CASSAEGRGTEAFF. For the CDR3, the DNA is TGTGCCAGCAGCGCGGAGGGGAGGGGCACTGAAGCTTTCTTT. This chain joins TRBV9 and TRBJ1-1, with D perhaps matching TRBD1 (5 bases). Germline loops: CDR1 SGDLS, CDR2 YYNGEE. This CDR3 contains 14 residues. Trimming pared 3 bases from V and 4 bases from J, leaving 13 bases between.

This rearrangement joins TRBV5-4 to TRBJ2-7, with a tentative D call TRBD1 (7 bases). The CDR3 has 16 residues. Germline lookup yields CDR1 SGHNT and CDR2 YYREEE (reference sequence). Trimming cost V 3 bases and J 1 base, with 17 bases left between them. CDR3 bases: TGTGCCAGCAGCTGGAGGGCCCCAGGGGGATCCTACGAGCAGTACTTC. Residues: CASSWRAPGGSYEQYF.

Comment on this clone: The identical CDR3 is also encoded by other nucleotide sequences in the sample. The rearrangement uses TRBV12-5 and TRBJ1-2, with 8 bases lining up with TRBD1. This CDR3 spans 15 amino acids. Germline assignment: CDR1 LGHNT and CDR2 FRNRAP. The trim removed 5 bases at V and 4 bases at J, leaving 9 bases unmatched. CDR3 sequence reads: CASGPPATGGYGYTF. As DNA, the CDR3 is TGTGCTAGTGGTCCCCCCGCCACAGGGGGCTATGGCTACACCTTC. Drawing the rest from reference TRBV12-5 and TRBJ1-2, the complete variable domain is DARVTQTPRHKVTEMGQEVTMRCQPILGHNTVFWYRQTMMQGLELLAYFRNRAPLDDSGMPKDRFSAEMPDATLATLKIQPSEPRDSAVYFCASGPPATGGYGYTFGSGTRLTVV.

DNA for the CDR3: TGTGCCAGCAGGAGAGGGGGGGAATACGAGCAGTACTTC. Its translation: CASRRGGEYEQYF. The chain employs TRBV6-1 and TRBJ2-7; perhaps TRBD2 as D (7 bases). The CDR3 contains 13 residues. Looked up from germline, CDR1 is MNHNS and CDR2 is SASEGT. The germline V and J ends were trimmed by 6 bases and 4 bases, with 13 bases remaining between them.

On this clone: The same CDR3 can be traced to other DNA sequences in this sample. As DNA, the CDR3 is TGTGCCAGCAGTTACGAGGGCCTGGGATCCTACGAGCAGTACTTC. As protein: CASSYEGLGSYEQYF. The gene calls are TRBV6-6 and TRBJ2-7, with a weak D call TRBD2 (5 bases). The germline CDR1 and CDR2 sequences are MNHNY and SVGAGI (reference sequence). The CDR3 totals 15 residues. V was pared by 2 bases and J by 1 base, with 12 bases between.

V is TRBV5-5 and J is TRBJ1-1; a possible D gene is TRBD1 (5 bases). CDR1 and CDR2 from the germline V gene are SGHKS and YYEKEE (reference sequence). V lost 4 bases and J lost 3, with 10 bases in between. The CDR3 is 13 amino acids. This CDR3 is CASSISRDTEAFF. The CDR3 region has the DNA TGTGCCAGCAGCATATCCAGGGACACTGAAGCTTTCTTT.

This chain uses TRBV9 with TRBJ2-1; the D is unclear. V was shortened by 0 bases and J by 4 bases, with 8 bases between the two germline ends. The CDR3 runs to 14 residues. Germline lookup yields CDR1 SGDLS and CDR2 YYNGEE. The chain's CDR3 is CASSVGPQYNEQFF. CDR3 DNA sequence: TGTGCCAGCAGCGTAGGGCCTCAATACAATGAGCAGTTCTTC.

This clone has at least ten counts. The chain carries TRBV5-4 and TRBJ2-3, with TRBD2 identical over 7 bases. Germline CDR1 and CDR2: SGHNT and YYREEE (reference sequence). This CDR3 has 16 amino acids. V lost 1 base and J lost 7; bases outside the gene matches: 12. The chain's CDR3 is CASSLKGSGTSHTQYF. CDR3 DNA: TGTGCCAGCAGCTTGAAAGGAAGCGGGACTTCACATACGCAGTATTTT.

This clone came up many times. The rearrangement links TRBV28 to TRBJ2-2; 9 bases agree with TRBD1. V lost 5 bases and J lost 6; bases outside the gene matches: 7. CDR1 and CDR2 from the germline V gene are MDHEN and SYDVKM. CDR3 length: 15 residues. CDR3 protein: CASSLTGGDAGELFF. Written as DNA, the CDR3 is TGTGCCAGCAGTCTCACAGGGGGCGACGCCGGGGAGCTGTTTTTT.

The chain uses TRBV7-9 and TRBJ1-4; D is unresolved. Looked up from germline, CDR1 is SEHNR and CDR2 is FQNEAQ (reference sequence). The CDR3 spans 13 residues. V was shortened by 2 bases and J by 10 bases, with 11 bases between the two germline ends. CDR3 in DNA: TGTGCCAGCAGCTTAAAAGCGGGTGGAAAACTGTTTTTT. This encodes CASSLKAGGKLFF. The full variable domain, in which reference TRBV7-9 and TRBJ1-4 provide the parts outside the CDR3, is DTGVSQNPRHKITKRGQNVTFRCDPISEHNRLYWYRQTLGQGPEFLTYFQNEAQLEKSRLLSDRFSAERPKGSFSTLEIQRTEQGDSAMYLCASSLKAGGKLFFGSGTQLSVL.

This chain links TRBV4-1 with TRBJ2-1; tentatively, D is TRBD1 (5 bases). CDR3 length: 14 residues. The germline CDR1 and CDR2 sequences are MGHRA and YSYEKL. V gave up 1 base and J gave up 11 bases, with 15 bases separating them. This CDR3 is CASSQGLLAGQQFF. In DNA, the CDR3 is TGCGCCAGCAGCCAAGGGTTGTTGGCAGGGCAGCAGTTCTTC.

V gene TRBV5-3 combines with J gene TRBJ1-1; TRBD1 matches 7 bases. TRBV5-3 falls under the ORF class, with uncertain function. V lost 5 bases to trimming and J lost 0 bases; unmatched junction nucleotides: 7. The CDR3 sequence is 15 residues long. CDR3 residues: CARSSLGTVNTEAFF. The CDR3 DNA is TGTGCCAGAAGTTCGCTAGGGACAGTGAACACTGAAGCTTTCTTT.

V gene TRBV6-6 combines with J gene TRBJ1-4; D gene unclear. The CDR3 sequence is 14 residues long. V lost 7 bases, J lost 5 bases, and 14 bases lay in between. Germline V lookup: CDR1 MNHNY, CDR2 SVGAGI (reference sequence). CDR3 sequence: CASTWVAGNEKLFF. DNA of the CDR3: TGTGCCAGCACCTGGGTTGCGGGGAATGAAAAACTGTTTTTT.

This clone turned up a few times. This rearrangement joins TRBV6-5 to TRBJ2-7; 9 bases map to TRBD2. Trimming took 4 bases from V and 1 from J; bases not matched to a gene: 8. The germline gives CDR1 MNHEY, CDR2 SVGAGI. CDR3 size: 16 residues. The CDR3 coding sequence is TGTGCCAGCAGTTTCCGATCTAGCGGGGTGTCCTACGAGCAGTACTTC. Protein product: CASSFRSSGVSYEQYF.